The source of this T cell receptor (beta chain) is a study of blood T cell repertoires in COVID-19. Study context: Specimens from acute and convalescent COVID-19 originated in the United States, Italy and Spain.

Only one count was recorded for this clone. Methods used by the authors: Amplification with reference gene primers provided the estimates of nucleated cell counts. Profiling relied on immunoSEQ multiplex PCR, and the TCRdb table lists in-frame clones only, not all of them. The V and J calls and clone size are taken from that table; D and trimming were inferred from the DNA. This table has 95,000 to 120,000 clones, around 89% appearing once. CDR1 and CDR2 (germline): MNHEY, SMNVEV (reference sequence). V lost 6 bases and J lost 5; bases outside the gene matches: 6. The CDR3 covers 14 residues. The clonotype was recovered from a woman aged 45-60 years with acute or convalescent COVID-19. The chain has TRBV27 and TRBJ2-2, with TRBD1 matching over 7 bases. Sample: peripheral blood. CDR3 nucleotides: TGTGCCAGCAGAACAGGGGCCAAAACCGGGGAGCTGTTTTTT. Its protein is CASRTGAKTGELFF.